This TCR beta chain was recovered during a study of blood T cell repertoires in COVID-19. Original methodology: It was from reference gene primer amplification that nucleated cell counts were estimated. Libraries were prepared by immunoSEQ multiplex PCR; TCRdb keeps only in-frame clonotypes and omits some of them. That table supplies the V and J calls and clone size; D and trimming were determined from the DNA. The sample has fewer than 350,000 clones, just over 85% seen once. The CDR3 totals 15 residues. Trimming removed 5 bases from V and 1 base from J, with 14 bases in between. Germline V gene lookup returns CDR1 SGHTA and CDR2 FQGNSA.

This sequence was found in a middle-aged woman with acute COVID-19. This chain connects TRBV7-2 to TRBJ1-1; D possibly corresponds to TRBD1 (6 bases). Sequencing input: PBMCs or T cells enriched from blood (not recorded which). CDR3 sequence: CASSGNRVGNTEAFF. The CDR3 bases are TGTGCCAGCAGCGGAAACAGGGTGGGGAACACTGAAGCTTTCTTT.